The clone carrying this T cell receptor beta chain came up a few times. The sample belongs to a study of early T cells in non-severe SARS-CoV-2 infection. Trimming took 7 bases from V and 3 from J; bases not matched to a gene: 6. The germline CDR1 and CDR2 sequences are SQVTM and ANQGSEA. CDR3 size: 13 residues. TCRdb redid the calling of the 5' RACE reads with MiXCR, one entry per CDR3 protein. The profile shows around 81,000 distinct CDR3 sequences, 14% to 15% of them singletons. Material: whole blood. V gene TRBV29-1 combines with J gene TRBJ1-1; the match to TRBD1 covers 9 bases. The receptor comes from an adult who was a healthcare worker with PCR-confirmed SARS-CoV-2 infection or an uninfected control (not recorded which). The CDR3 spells CSGHRGRYTEAFF. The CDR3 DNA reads TGCAGCGGACACAGGGGGCGTTACACTGAAGCTTTCTTT.